This TCR beta chain was sequenced for a study of untreated major depressive disorder. Study outcomes and limitations: TRBV05-01 (Vbeta 5.1) usage was higher in CD4+ T cells of depressed patients than controls. Generalizability is limited by the comparatively small study sample.

Every participant had European ancestry. Roughly 32 ml of blood was drawn into EDTA tubes. Thawed PBMCs underwent magnetic negative selection for CD4+ T cells. Data came from immunoSEQ multiplex PCR; TCRdb stores just in-frame clones and leaves some out. The repertoire holds around 13,000 clones, with 90% to 95% as singletons. V dropped 5 bases and J dropped 10; count of bases not matched to a gene: 6. The CDR3 runs 12 residues. Germline V gene data show CDR1 as SGHAT and CDR2 as FQNNGV. In regard to this clone: Antigen: not known.

Sequenced: CD4+ T cells from PBMCs. This receptor was obtained from a woman in her twenties or thirties with major depressive disorder. This chain links TRBV11-2 with TRBJ1-1; 8 positions agree with TRBD1. CDR3 sequence (DNA): TGTGCCAGCAGCGACAGGGGTTGGGTAGCTTTCTTT. Its translation is CASSDRGWVAFF.